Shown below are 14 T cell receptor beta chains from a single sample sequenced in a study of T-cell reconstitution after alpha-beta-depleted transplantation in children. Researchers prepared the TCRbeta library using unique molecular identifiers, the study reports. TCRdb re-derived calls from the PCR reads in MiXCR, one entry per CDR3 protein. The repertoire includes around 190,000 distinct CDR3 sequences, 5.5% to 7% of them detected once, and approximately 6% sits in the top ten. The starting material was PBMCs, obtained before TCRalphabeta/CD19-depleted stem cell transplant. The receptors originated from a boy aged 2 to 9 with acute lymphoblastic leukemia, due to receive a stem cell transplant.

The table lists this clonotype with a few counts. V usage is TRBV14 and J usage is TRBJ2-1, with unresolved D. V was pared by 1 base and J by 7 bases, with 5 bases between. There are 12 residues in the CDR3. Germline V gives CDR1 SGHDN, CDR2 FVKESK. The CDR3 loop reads CASSQVANEQFF. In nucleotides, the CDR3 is TGTGCCAGCAGCCAAGTGGCTAATGAGCAGTTCTTC. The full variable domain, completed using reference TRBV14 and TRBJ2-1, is EAGVTQFPSHSVIEKGQTVTLRCDPISGHDNLYWYRRVMGKEIKFLLHFVKESKQDESGMPNNRFLAERTGGTYSTLKVQPAELEDSGVYFCASSQVANEQFFGPGTRLTVL.

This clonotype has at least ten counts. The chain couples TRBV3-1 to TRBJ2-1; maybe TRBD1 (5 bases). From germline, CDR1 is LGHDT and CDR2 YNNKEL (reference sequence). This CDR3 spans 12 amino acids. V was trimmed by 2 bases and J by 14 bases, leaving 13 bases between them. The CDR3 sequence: CASSQTDTAEFF. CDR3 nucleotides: TGTGCCAGCAGCCAAACGGACACGGCGGAGTTCTTC.

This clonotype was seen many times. The CDR3: CASSPTGGVAGELFF. CDR3 bases: TGCGCCAGCAGCCCCACAGGGGGGGTTGCCGGGGAGCTGTTTTTT. This chain links TRBV4-3 with TRBJ2-2, with a tentative D call TRBD1 (8 bases). From germline, CDR1 is LGHNA and CDR2 YSLEER. V was pared by 4 bases and J by 6 bases, with 15 bases between. The CDR3 spans 15 residues.

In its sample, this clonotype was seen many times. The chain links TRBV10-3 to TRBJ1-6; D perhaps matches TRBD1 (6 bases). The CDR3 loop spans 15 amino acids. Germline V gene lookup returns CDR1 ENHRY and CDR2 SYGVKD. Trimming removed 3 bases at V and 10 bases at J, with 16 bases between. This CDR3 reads CAISDTGRGYSPLHF. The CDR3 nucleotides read TGTGCCATCAGTGACACAGGGAGGGGTTACTCACCCCTCCACTTT.

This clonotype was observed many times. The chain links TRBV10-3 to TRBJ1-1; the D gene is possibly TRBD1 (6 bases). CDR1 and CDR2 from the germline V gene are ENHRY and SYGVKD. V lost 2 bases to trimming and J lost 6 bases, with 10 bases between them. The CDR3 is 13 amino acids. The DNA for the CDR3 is TGTGCCATCAGTGAGCAGGAGGGGGCTGAAGCTTTCTTT. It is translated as CAISEQEGAEAFF.

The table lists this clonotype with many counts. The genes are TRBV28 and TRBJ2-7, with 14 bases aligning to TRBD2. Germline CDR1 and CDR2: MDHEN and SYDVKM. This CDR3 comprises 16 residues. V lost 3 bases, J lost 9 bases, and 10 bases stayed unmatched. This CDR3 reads CASSFLGTSGSRGQYF. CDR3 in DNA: TGTGCCAGCAGTTTCCTGGGGACTAGCGGGAGTCGCGGGCAGTACTTC.

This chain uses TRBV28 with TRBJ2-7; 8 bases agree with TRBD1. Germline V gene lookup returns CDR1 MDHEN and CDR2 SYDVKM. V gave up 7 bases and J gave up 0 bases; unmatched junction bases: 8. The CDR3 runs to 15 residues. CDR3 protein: CASTIGQGSSYEQYF. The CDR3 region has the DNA TGTGCCAGCACTATCGGACAGGGAAGCTCCTACGAGCAGTACTTC.

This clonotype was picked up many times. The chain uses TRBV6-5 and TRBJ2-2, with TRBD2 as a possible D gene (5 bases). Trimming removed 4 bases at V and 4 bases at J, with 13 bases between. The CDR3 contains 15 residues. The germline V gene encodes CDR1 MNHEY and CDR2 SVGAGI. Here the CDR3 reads CASSFSPAATGELFF. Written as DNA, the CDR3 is TGTGCCAGCAGTTTTTCGCCAGCGGCCACCGGGGAGCTGTTTTTT.

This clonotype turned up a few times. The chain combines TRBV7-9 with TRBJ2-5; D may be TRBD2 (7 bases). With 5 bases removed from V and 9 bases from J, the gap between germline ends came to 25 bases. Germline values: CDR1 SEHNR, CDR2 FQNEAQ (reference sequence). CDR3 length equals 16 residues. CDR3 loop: CASSAVSAEGGMSQYF. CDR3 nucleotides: TGTGCCAGCAGCGCCGTGTCGGCGGAGGGGGGGATGTCCCAGTACTTC. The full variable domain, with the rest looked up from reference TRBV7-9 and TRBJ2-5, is DTGVSQNPRHKITKRGQNVTFRCDPISEHNRLYWYRQTLGQGPEFLTYFQNEAQLEKSRLLSDRFSAERPKGSFSTLEIQRTEQGDSAMYLCASSAVSAEGGMSQYFGPGTRLLVL.

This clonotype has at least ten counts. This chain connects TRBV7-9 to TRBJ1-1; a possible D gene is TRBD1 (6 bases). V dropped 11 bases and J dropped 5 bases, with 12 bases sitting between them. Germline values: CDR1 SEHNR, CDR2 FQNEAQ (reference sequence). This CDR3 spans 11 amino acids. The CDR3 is CAGRGWTEAFF. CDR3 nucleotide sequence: TGTGCCGGAAGGGGGTGGACTGAAGCTTTCTTT.

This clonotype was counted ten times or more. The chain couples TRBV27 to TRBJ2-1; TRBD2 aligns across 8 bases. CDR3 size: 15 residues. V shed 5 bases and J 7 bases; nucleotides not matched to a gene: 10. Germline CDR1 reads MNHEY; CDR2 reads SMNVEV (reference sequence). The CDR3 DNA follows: TGTGCCAGCAGTAGCACGGGACTAGTCTCAAATGAGCAGTTCTTC. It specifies CASSSTGLVSNEQFF.

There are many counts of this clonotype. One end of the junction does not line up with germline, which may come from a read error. CDR3 sequence (DNA): TGTGCCAGCAGTCAAGATAGAGGTCAGCCCCAGCATTTT. Translation: CASSQDRGQPQHF. The rearrangement uses TRBV4-3 and TRBJ1-5; unclear D gene. The germline V gene encodes CDR1 LGHNA and CDR2 YSLEER. The CDR3 totals 13 residues.

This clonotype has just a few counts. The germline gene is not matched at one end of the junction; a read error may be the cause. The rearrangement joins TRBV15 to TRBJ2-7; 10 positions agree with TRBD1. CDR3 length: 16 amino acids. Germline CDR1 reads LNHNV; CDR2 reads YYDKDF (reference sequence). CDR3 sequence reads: CATSRDVRTGGNEHYF. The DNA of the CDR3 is TGTGCCACCAGCAGAGATGTCCGGACAGGGGGTAACGAGCATTACTTC.

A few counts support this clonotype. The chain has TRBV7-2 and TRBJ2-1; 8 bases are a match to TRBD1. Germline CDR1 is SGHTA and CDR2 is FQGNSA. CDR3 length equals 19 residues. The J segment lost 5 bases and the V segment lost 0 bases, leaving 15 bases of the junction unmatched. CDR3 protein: CASSLAPGGKVVPNNEQFF. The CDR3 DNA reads TGTGCCAGCAGCTTAGCACCAGGGGGCAAGGTTGTCCCCAACAATGAGCAGTTCTTC.